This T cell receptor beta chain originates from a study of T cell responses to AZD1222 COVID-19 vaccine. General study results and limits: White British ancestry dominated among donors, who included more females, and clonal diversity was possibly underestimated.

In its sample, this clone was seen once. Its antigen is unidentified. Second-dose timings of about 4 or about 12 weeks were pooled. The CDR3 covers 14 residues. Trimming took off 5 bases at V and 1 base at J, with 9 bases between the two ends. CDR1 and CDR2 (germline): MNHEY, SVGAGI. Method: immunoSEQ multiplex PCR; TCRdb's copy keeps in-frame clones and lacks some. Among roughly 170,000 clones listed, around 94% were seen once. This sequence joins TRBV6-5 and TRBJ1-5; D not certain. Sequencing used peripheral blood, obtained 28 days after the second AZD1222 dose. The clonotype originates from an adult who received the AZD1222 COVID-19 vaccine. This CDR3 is CASSPIGSNQPQHF. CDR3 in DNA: TGTGCCAGCAGTCCAATTGGGAGCAATCAGCCCCAGCATTTT.